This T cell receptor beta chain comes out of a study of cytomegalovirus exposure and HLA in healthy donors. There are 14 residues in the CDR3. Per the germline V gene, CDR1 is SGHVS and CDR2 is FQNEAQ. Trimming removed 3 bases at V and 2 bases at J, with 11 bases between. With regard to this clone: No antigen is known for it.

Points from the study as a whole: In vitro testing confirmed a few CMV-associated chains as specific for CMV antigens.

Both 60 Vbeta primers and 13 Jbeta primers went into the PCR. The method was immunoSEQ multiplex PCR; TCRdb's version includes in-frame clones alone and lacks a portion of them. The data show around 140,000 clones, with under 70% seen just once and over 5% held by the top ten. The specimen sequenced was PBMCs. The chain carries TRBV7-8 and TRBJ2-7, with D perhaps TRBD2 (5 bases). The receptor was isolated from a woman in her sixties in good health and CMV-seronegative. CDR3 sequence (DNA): TGTGCCAGCAGCTTTGAGGGCAAGACCTACGAGCAGTACTTC. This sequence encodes CASSFEGKTYEQYF. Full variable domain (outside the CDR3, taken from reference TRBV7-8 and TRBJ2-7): GAGVSQSPRYKVAKRGQDVALRCDPISGHVSLFWYQQALGQGPEFLTYFQNEAQLDKSGLPSDRFFAERPEGSVSTLKIQRTQQEDSAVYLCASSFEGKTYEQYFGPGTRLTVT.